What follows describes a single TCR beta chain. Its antigen remains unknown. These data are taken from a study of persistence of HIV-infected CD4 T cells. Study-wide background: Blood samples, up to 180 mL, came from multiple time points, except two leukapheresis donors sampled once.

Cells were stimulated nonspecifically with anti-CD3/anti-CD28 magnetic beads. Responding CD4+ T cells were sorted by upregulation of both CD40 ligand and CD69. An approximately 19-hour stimulation of CD8-depleted PBMCs used anti-CD28/CD49d costimulation, CD40-blocking antibody and enfuvirtide. This CDR3 spans 14 amino acids. Germline V gene sequence: CDR1 MNHNS, CDR2 SASEGT. The germline V and J ends were trimmed by 3 bases and 5 bases, with 13 bases remaining between them. Findings of the study overall: Compared with CD3/CD28-stimulated cells, CMV- and Gag-responding cells showed lower TCRbeta richness.

Sequencing used immunoSEQ version 4 in survey mode. Generated by immunoSEQ multiplex PCR, the TCRdb table keeps only in-frame clones and is missing some. The table records tens of thousands of clones, approximately 90% of them present only once. This TCR derives from an adult woman with HIV who was CMV-seropositive. The source was CD4+ T cells sorted from PBMCs after approximately 19-hour stimulation, collected from a patient who received antiretroviral therapy. V usage is TRBV6-1 and J usage is TRBJ1-2, with D perhaps matching TRBD1 (5 bases). CDR3 region: CASSDLDSAYGYTF. The CDR3 coding sequence is TGTGCCAGCAGTGACCTAGACAGCGCGTATGGCTACACCTTC.